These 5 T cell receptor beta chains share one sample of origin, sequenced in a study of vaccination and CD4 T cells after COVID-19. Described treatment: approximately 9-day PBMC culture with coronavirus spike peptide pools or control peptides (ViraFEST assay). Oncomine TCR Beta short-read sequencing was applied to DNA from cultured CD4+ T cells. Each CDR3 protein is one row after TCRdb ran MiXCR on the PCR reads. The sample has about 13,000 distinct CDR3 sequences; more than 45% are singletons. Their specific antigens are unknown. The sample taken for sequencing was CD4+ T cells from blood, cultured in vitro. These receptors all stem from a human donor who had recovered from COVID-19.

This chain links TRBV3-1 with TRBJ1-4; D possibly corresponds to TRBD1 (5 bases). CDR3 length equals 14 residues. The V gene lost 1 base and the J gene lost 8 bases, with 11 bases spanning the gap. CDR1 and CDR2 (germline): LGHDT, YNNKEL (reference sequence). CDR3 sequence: CASSQVRQGEKLFF. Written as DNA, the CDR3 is TGTGCCAGCAGCCAAGTCCGGCAGGGAGAAAAACTGTTTTTT.

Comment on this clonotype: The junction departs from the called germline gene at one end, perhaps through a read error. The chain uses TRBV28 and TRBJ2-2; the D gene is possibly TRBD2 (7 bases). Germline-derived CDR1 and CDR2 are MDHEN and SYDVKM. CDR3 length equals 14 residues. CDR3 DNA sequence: TGTGCCAGCACCGAGGGGGGGGGCACCGGGGAGTTGTTTTTT. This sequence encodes CASTEGGGTGELFF.

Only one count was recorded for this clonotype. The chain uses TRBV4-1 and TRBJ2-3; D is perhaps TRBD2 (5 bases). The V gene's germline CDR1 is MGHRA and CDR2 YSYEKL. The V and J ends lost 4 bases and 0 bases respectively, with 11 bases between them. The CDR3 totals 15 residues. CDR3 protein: CASSLSRTSTDTQYF. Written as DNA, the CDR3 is TGCGCCAGCAGCCTTAGCAGGACTAGCACAGATACGCAGTATTTT.

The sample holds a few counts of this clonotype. This CDR3 reads CAISDQGPNSPLHF. The CDR3 bases are TGTGCCATCAGTGACCAGGGACCGAATTCACCCCTCCACTTT. The rearrangement joins TRBV10-3 to TRBJ1-6, with TRBD1 as a possible D gene (5 bases). Trimming left V 3 bases short and J 7 bases short, with 10 bases between. Germline-derived CDR1 and CDR2 are ENHRY and SYGVKD. The CDR3 sequence is 14 residues long.

CDR3 loop: CASTALAGGQETQYF. DNA of the CDR3: TGTGCCAGCACCGCCCTAGCGGGAGGGCAAGAGACCCAGTACTTC. The chain joins TRBV2 to TRBJ2-5, with 12 bases that match TRBD2. Germline CDR1 and CDR2: SNHLY and FYNNEI. V gave up 7 bases and J gave up 2 bases; unmatched junction bases: 5. The CDR3 spans 15 residues.